This is a list of T cell receptor beta chains from one sample in a study of T cell repertoires in aging, cancer and after chemotherapy. MiXCR, applied by TCRdb to the multiplex PCR reads, yields one record per CDR3 protein. This table has approximately 6,100 distinct CDR3 sequences, roughly 23% appearing once. Sequencing used blood. The receptors stem from a human donor in good health. Each CDR3 is given with its conserved first and last residue. A D gene is named only where the DNA matches it firmly. Rows may omit the clone size; those that give it use once, few, many or a size class.

size	V	D	J	CDR3	DNA
medium-sized	TRBV12-3/TRBV12-4	-	TRBJ1-4	CASSLNSPGDAKLFF	TGTGCCAGCAGCTTAAACAGTCCGGGTGACGCTAAACTGTTTTTT
-	TRBV12-3/TRBV12-4	-	TRBJ2-3	CASSSRVTDTQYF	TGTGCCAGCAGTTCCCGGGTCACAGATACGCAGTATTTT
-	TRBV19	TRBD1	TRBJ1-4	CASTRGQSEKLFF	TGTGCCAGTACCCGGGGACAGAGTGAAAAACTGTTTTTT
medium-sized	TRBV11-2	-	TRBJ1-5	CASSYGTGDQPQHF	TGTGCCAGCAGCTACGGGACGGGAGATCAGCCCCAGCATTTT
-	TRBV19	TRBD1	TRBJ2-3	CASSYDRGTDTQYF	TGTGCCAGTAGTTACGACAGGGGGACAGATACGCAGTATTTT
-	TRBV5-4	-	TRBJ2-1	CASSLDPVYNEQFF	TGTGCCAGCAGCTTAGACCCGGTCTACAATGAGCAGTTCTTC
many	TRBV24-1	-	TRBJ1-2	CATSDQPGVGGYTF	TGTGCCACCAGTGATCAACCCGGGGTCGGCGGCTACACCTTC
medium-sized	TRBV6-2/TRBV6-3	-	TRBJ1-1	CASMVRMNTEAFF	TGTGCCAGCATGGTCAGAATGAACACTGAAGCTTTCTTT
few	TRBV28	-	TRBJ2-1	CASRPAGTANEQFF	TGTGCCAGCAGGCCTGCCGGGACCGCGAATGAGCAGTTCTTC
medium-sized	TRBV5-5	-	TRBJ2-7	CASSLDRVSTYQQYF	TGTGCCAGCAGCTTGGACAGGGTCTCGACCTACCAGCAGTACTTC
-	TRBV11-2	TRBD1	TRBJ2-2	CASSLFGTGGTGELFF	TGTGCCAGCAGCCTGTTTGGGACAGGGGGCACCGGGGAGCTGTTTTTT
medium-sized	TRBV11-2	-	TRBJ1-5	CASSPDGSQPQHF	TGTGCCAGCAGCCCGGACGGAAGCCAGCCCCAGCATTTT
medium-sized	TRBV7-2	-	TRBJ1-4	CASSLNGGRREKLFF	TGTGCCAGCAGCTTAAATGGGGGAAGGCGTGAAAAACTGTTTTTT
medium-sized	TRBV27	-	TRBJ2-1	CASSLRDTYNEQFF	TGTGCCAGCAGTCTCCGGGACACCTACAATGAGCAGTTCTTC
medium-sized	TRBV27	-	TRBJ1-2	CASSLFPGSYGYTF	TGTGCCAGCAGTTTATTCCCAGGGAGCTATGGCTACACCTTC
medium-sized	TRBV6-1	-	TRBJ2-1	CASSFRSSYNEQFF	TGTGCCAGCAGCTTCCGTAGCTCCTACAATGAGCAGTTCTTC
few	TRBV20-1	-	TRBJ2-4	CSARGGLDKNIQYF	TGCAGTGCCAGAGGCGGGTTGGACAAAAACATTCAGTACTTC
medium-sized	TRBV20-1	-	TRBJ2-1	CSARDQGLPYNEQFF	TGCAGTGCTAGAGATCAGGGACTTCCCTACAATGAGCAGTTCTTC
medium-sized	TRBV6-5	-	TRBJ2-5	CASSYRRGRETQYF	TGTGCCAGCAGTTACCGGAGGGGGCGAGAGACCCAGTACTTC
medium-sized	TRBV15	-	TRBJ1-2	CATSREFEAGYTF	TGTGCCACCAGCAGAGAGTTTGAGGCTGGCTACACCTTC
medium-sized	TRBV6-2/TRBV6-3	-	TRBJ1-1	CASSLGRSTEAFF	TGTGCCAGCAGTCTAGGCCGGAGCACTGAAGCTTTCTTT
medium-sized	TRBV7-2	-	TRBJ1-1	CASTLGPGGNTEAFF	TGTGCCAGCACCTTAGGCCCGGGGGGCAACACTGAAGCTTTCTTT
medium-sized	TRBV5-1	TRBD1	TRBJ1-2	CASSLGDRAGGYTF	TGCGCCAGCAGCTTGGGGGACAGGGCCGGTGGCTACACCTTC
medium-sized	TRBV5-1	TRBD1	TRBJ2-7	CASRPGTGSYEQYF	TGCGCCAGCAGACCCGGGACAGGGTCCTACGAGCAGTACTTC
medium-sized	TRBV20-1	-	TRBJ1-5	CSARDGGGGMGNQPQHF	TGCAGTGCTAGAGATGGGGGTGGAGGGATGGGCAATCAGCCCCAGCATTTT
medium-sized	TRBV7-2	TRBD2	TRBJ2-7	CASSLRPGTSSYEQYF	TGTGCCAGCAGCTTGAGACCCGGGACTAGCTCCTACGAGCAGTACTTC
medium-sized	TRBV12-3/TRBV12-4	TRBD2	TRBJ2-7	CASSHGLAGGDSYEQYF	TGTGCCAGCAGTCACGGACTAGCGGGGGGGGACTCCTACGAGCAGTACTTC
many	TRBV12-3/TRBV12-4	TRBD2	TRBJ2-3	CASSLWVSGSVDTQYF	TGTGCCAGCAGTTTATGGGTTAGCGGGAGTGTAGATACGCAGTATTTT
-	TRBV19	TRBD1	TRBJ1-1	CAVGDRNTEAFF	TGTGCAGTGGGGGACAGGAACACTGAAGCTTTCTTT
medium-sized	TRBV27	-	TRBJ2-2	CASSWGTGELFF	TGTGCCAGCAGTTGGGGCACCGGGGAGCTGTTTTTT
medium-sized	TRBV7-3	-	TRBJ1-1	CASSSQLNTEAFF	TGTGCCAGCAGCTCTCAGTTGAACACTGAAGCTTTCTTT
-	TRBV12-3/TRBV12-4	TRBD1	TRBJ2-5	CASSLGQGFLETQYF	TGTGCCAGCAGTTTGGGACAGGGGTTTTTAGAGACCCAGTACTTC
medium-sized	TRBV12-3/TRBV12-4	TRBD1	TRBJ1-5	CASSPTGRNQPQHF	TGTGCCAGCAGCCCGACAGGGCGAAATCAGCCCCAGCATTTT
medium-sized	TRBV6-1	-	TRBJ1-2	CASRRNYNYGYTF	TGTGCCAGCCGGAGGAACTATAACTATGGCTACACCTTC
medium-sized	TRBV12-5	-	TRBJ2-7	CASGFSESYEQYF	TGTGCTAGTGGTTTCTCCGAGAGTTACGAGCAGTACTTC
medium-sized	TRBV6-6	TRBD1	TRBJ1-2	CASSQIRGMFDGYTF	TGTGCCAGCAGTCAAATCAGGGGGATGTTCGATGGCTACACCTTC
medium-sized	TRBV6-6	TRBD1	TRBJ2-1	CASSPGQGINEQFF	TGTGCCAGCAGTCCGGGACAGGGGATCAATGAGCAGTTCTTC
-	TRBV18	-	TRBJ1-2	CASSTGTLPDGYTF	TGTGCCAGCTCAACCGGGACACTGCCGGATGGCTACACCTTC
-	TRBV24-1	-	TRBJ2-7	CATSDSGQTYEQYF	TGTGCCACCAGTGATTCGGGACAAACTTACGAGCAGTACTTC
-	TRBV2	-	TRBJ1-5	CATGSEGGLQPQHF	TGTGCCACAGGGTCGGAGGGGGGACTTCAGCCCCAGCATTTT
medium-sized	TRBV19	TRBD1	TRBJ1-1	CASSIGDRVRTEAFF	TGTGCCAGTAGTATAGGGGACAGGGTTCGCACTGAAGCTTTCTTT
medium-sized	TRBV19	-	TRBJ2-1	CASSITRNEQFF	TGTGCCAGTAGTATTACCAGAAATGAGCAGTTCTTC
-	TRBV5-1	TRBD1	TRBJ1-1	CASSLGDRAGGTEAFF	TGCGCCAGCAGCTTGGGGGACAGGGCCGGGGGCACTGAAGCTTTCTTT
few	TRBV2	TRBD1	TRBJ1-4	CASRDVQGLREKLFF	TGTGCCAGCAGAGACGTACAGGGGTTGCGTGAAAAACTGTTTTTT
medium-sized	TRBV30	-	TRBJ1-1	CAWSPDLMGAFF	TGTGCCTGGAGTCCGGACCTTATGGGAGCTTTCTTT
medium-sized	TRBV7-9	-	TRBJ1-3	CASSLDRAGNTIYF	TGTGCCAGCAGCTTAGACCGAGCTGGAAACACCATATATTTT
many	TRBV27	-	TRBJ2-5	CATSPSPHWETQYF	TGTGCCACTAGTCCTAGCCCACATTGGGAGACCCAGTACTTC
few	TRBV18	TRBD2	TRBJ2-3	CASSPPGLAGAQIPDTQYF	TGTGCCAGCTCACCCCCAGGACTAGCGGGGGCCCAGATCCCAGATACGCAGTATTTT
medium-sized	TRBV20-1	TRBD1	TRBJ1-1	CSAKTGAGEAFF	TGCAGTGCCAAGACAGGGGCTGGGGAAGCTTTCTTT
-	TRBV5-6	TRBD1	TRBJ2-3	CASNPDRGTHRRDTQYF	TGTGCCAGCAACCCCGACAGGGGAACCCACCGGAGAGATACGCAGTATTTT
medium-sized	TRBV7-9	-	TRBJ1-2	CASSTPLNYGYTF	TGTGCCAGCAGCACCCCACTGAACTATGGCTACACCTTC